These 29 T cell receptor beta chains came from one sample sequenced in a study of shared clonotypes between healthy human individuals. Libraries were prepared by immunoSEQ multiplex PCR; TCRdb keeps only in-frame clonotypes and omits some of them. The data show about 470,000 clones, with around 75% seen just once and less than 15% held by the top ten. Sequenced: PBMCs. The receptors here all came from a woman aged 40 to 50 in good health. Some clones in this sample may be carry-over from other donors' samples.

The gene calls are TRBV6-4 and TRBJ2-3; 8 nucleotides agree with TRBD1. This CDR3 is 15 amino acids long. CDR1 is MRHNA and CDR2 is SNTAGT in the germline V gene. V trimming: 9 bases; J trimming: 0 bases; junction bases outside the gene matches: 8. This CDR3 is CARLRQGKSTDTQYF. In nucleotides, the CDR3 is TGTGCCAGACTAAGACAGGGGAAAAGCACAGATACGCAGTATTTT.

This sequence joins TRBV27 and TRBJ2-1, with TRBD2 identical over 8 bases. CDR1 MNHEY and CDR2 SMNVEV come from the germline V gene (reference sequence). This CDR3 has 15 amino acids. Losses at the gene ends were 5 bases for V and 4 bases for J; bases not matched to a gene: 7. This CDR3 reads CASSPSGSKYNEQFF. The CDR3 bases are TGTGCCAGCAGTCCCAGCGGGAGCAAGTACAATGAGCAGTTCTTC.

V usage is TRBV10-1 and J usage is TRBJ2-1; maybe TRBD2 (6 bases). The CDR3 has 15 amino acids. Trimming cost V 4 bases and J 5 bases, with 15 bases left between them. Germline V gene data show CDR1 as WNHNN and CDR2 as SYGVQD (reference sequence). The CDR3 nucleotides are TGCGCCAGCAGTGCCGCGGGGCTTACCGACAATGAGCAGTTCTTC. This sequence encodes CASSAAGLTDNEQFF.

This chain links TRBV4-1 with TRBJ2-7; the D is unclear. In germline, CDR1 is MGHRA, CDR2 YSYEKL. The ends were cut back, 4 bases at V and 5 bases at J, with 18 bases in the middle. The CDR3 runs 15 residues. The CDR3 nucleotides read TGCGCCAGCAGCCCATGGGAAGGGATAAAAAACGAGCAGTACTTC. Translation gives CASSPWEGIKNEQYF.

The V gene is TRBV10-2, the J gene TRBJ2-4, with TRBD2 matching over 8 bases. The CDR3 totals 15 residues. CDR1 and CDR2 (germline): WSHSY, SAAADI. The J segment lost 0 bases and the V segment lost 4 bases, leaving 2 bases of the junction unmatched. The CDR3 coding sequence is TGCGCCAGCAGTGCGCTAGCGGGAGCCAAAAACATTCAGTACTTC. Its translation: CASSALAGAKNIQYF.

This chain connects TRBV30 to TRBJ1-4; 7 nucleotides agree with TRBD1. Germline loops: CDR1 GTSNPN, CDR2 SVGIG (reference sequence). Unmatched junction bases numbered 5, after V lost 7 bases and J lost 3 bases. The length of the CDR3 is 13 residues. The CDR3 coding sequence is TGTGCCTTAATGACAGGGTCTAATGAAAAACTGTTTTTT. Encoded protein: CALMTGSNEKLFF.

This chain joins TRBV21-1 and TRBJ1-1. TRBV21-1 is a pseudogene locus. This CDR3 comprises 16 residues. The CDR3 spells CASSKGCHGVRTEAFF. The CDR3 DNA sequence: TGTGCCAGCAGCAAAGGCTGTCATGGGGTAAGGACTGAAGCTTTCTTT.

This clone was counted once. The rearrangement joins TRBV9 to TRBJ2-3, with 7 bases aligning to TRBD2. The CDR3 has 15 amino acids. Germline V lookup: CDR1 SGDLS, CDR2 YYNGEE. V gave up 2 bases and J gave up 5 bases; unmatched junction bases: 8. CDR3 sequence reads: CASSVSGWGGDTQYF. The CDR3, as DNA: TGTGCCAGCAGCGTTAGCGGGTGGGGTGGAGATACGCAGTATTTT. Full variable domain (missing parts from reference TRBV9 and TRBJ2-3): DSGVTQTPKHLITATGQRVTLRCSPRSGDLSVYWYQQSLDQGLQFLIQYYNGEERAKGNILERFSAQQFPDLHSELNLSSLELGDSALYFCASSVSGWGGDTQYFGPGTRLTVL.

This clone appeared a single time. The chain carries TRBV28 and TRBJ1-3; the D is unclear. Between the trimmed V and J ends, which lost 6 bases and 0 bases, there was a span of 18 bases. Germline loops: CDR1 MDHEN, CDR2 SYDVKM. CDR3 size: 17 residues. The chain's CDR3 is CASRQVEAESSGNTIYF. The CDR3, as DNA: TGTGCCAGCAGACAAGTGGAGGCCGAATCCTCTGGAAACACCATATATTTT.

The V call is TRBV18, the J call TRBJ2-5; 10 bases are shared with TRBD1. V was clipped by 5 bases and J by 5 bases; unmatched bases: 17. Germline V gene sequence: CDR1 KGHSH, CDR2 LQKENI. This CDR3 region has 18 residues. CDR3 DNA sequence: TGTGCCAGCTCATTTACGCGACCGGGACAGGGGTTCGGGGAGACCCAGTACTTC. It is translated as CASSFTRPGQGFGETQYF.

This chain connects TRBV5-1 to TRBJ2-7, with 11 bases that match TRBD2. The CDR3 sequence is 15 residues long. The trim removed 3 bases at V and 5 bases at J, leaving 7 bases unmatched. CDR1 is SGHRS, CDR2 YFSETQ, per germline. The CDR3 DNA reads TGCGCCAGCAGCTCACGACTAGCGGGGTCTAACGAGCAGTACTTC. Its protein is CASSSRLAGSNEQYF.

The chain employs TRBV27 and TRBJ1-5; no clear D. Trimming pared 4 bases from V and 0 bases from J, leaving 10 bases between. Per germline, CDR1 MNHEY and CDR2 SMNVEV (reference sequence). The CDR3 is 15 residues long. The CDR3 sequence is CASSSADYSNQPQHF. The DNA for the CDR3 is TGTGCCAGCAGTTCCGCCGACTATAGCAATCAGCCCCAGCATTTT.

Here the CDR3 DNA reads TGCAGCGTTGCAATGCCAGGGCACACCGGGGAGCTGTTTTTT. Its protein product is CSVAMPGHTGELFF. The chain recombines TRBV29-1 with TRBJ2-2, with D maybe TRBD1 (5 bases). The CDR3 extends over 14 amino acids. Between the trimmed V and J ends, which lost 4 bases and 3 bases, there was a span of 12 bases. CDR1 SQVTM and CDR2 ANQGSEA come from the germline V gene.

This chain links TRBV20-1 with TRBJ2-3; D remains unclear. The CDR3 loop spans 10 amino acids. Between the trimmed V and J ends, which lost 4 bases and 7 bases, there was a span of 6 bases. The germline CDR1 and CDR2 sequences are DFQATT and SNEGSKA (reference sequence). DNA of the CDR3: TGCAGTGCTACACTATATACGCAGTATTTT. Translating gives CSATLYTQYF.

J is TRBJ1-5 and V is TRBV19; D not certain. This CDR3 contains 13 residues. Per germline, CDR1 LNHDA and CDR2 SQIVND (reference sequence). The V gene lost 5 bases and the J gene lost 7 bases, with 12 bases spanning the gap. The CDR3 here is CASSSRSWQPQHF. The CDR3 DNA reads TGTGCCAGTAGTTCGAGATCGTGGCAGCCCCAGCATTTT.

The chain recombines TRBV5-1 with TRBJ2-5, with TRBD2 matching over 12 bases. Trimming at V came to 0 bases and at J to 5 bases, leaving 5 bases not matched to a gene. The germline V gene has CDR1 SGHRS and CDR2 YFSETQ. The CDR3 covers 16 residues. CDR3 sequence: CASSLDPLAGGETQYF. The CDR3 region has the DNA TGCGCCAGCAGCTTGGACCCCCTAGCGGGAGGGGAGACCCAGTACTTC.

The gene calls are TRBV7-2 and TRBJ2-4; no reliable D call. Per the germline V gene, CDR1 is SGHTA and CDR2 is FQGNSA. The V end lost 1 base, the J end lost 13 bases, and 8 bases lay between the germline ends. The CDR3 runs to 11 residues. CDR3 coding DNA: TGTGCCAGCAGCTTAGGTCGGCGACAGTACTTC. Translated, it gives CASSLGRRQYF.

This chain links TRBV28 with TRBJ2-7, with D tentatively TRBD1 (5 bases). CDR1 is MDHEN, CDR2 SYDVKM, per germline. The CDR3 is 13 amino acids. The germline V and J ends were trimmed by 3 bases and 1 base, with 7 bases remaining between them. CDR3 sequence reads: CASSLRQSYEQYF. The CDR3 nucleotides are TGTGCCAGCAGTTTGCGACAGTCCTACGAGCAGTACTTC.

The chain recombines TRBV28 with TRBJ1-5; D not resolved. This CDR3 has 15 residues. V lost 3 bases, J lost 3 bases, and 12 bases lay in between. CDR1 and CDR2 from the germline V gene are MDHEN and SYDVKM. Here the CDR3 reads CASSFPGAPNQPQHF. Written as DNA, the CDR3 is TGTGCCAGCAGTTTTCCAGGCGCGCCCAATCAGCCCCAGCATTTT. Full variable domain (outside the CDR3, taken from reference TRBV28 and TRBJ1-5): DVKVTQSSRYLVKRTGEKVFLECVQDMDHENMFWYRQDPGLGLRLIYFSYDVKMKEKGDIPEGYSVSREKKERFSLILESASTNQTSMYLCASSFPGAPNQPQHFGDGTRLSIL.

Details on this clone: The junction differs from germline at one of its ends, possibly a read error. V usage is TRBV15 and J usage is TRBJ2-7; unclear D gene. This CDR3 spans 12 amino acids. CDR1 LNHNV and CDR2 YYDKDF come from the germline V gene (reference sequence). The CDR3 nucleotides read TGTGCCACCAGCAGAGATGGCTACGAGCAATACTTC. Its translation is CATSRDGYEQYF.

This clone appeared a few times. Additional DNA sequences in this sample encode the identical CDR3. This rearrangement joins TRBV28 to TRBJ1-1; D gene uncertain. Trimming left V 7 bases short and J 0 bases short, with 3 bases between. Germline V lookup: CDR1 MDHEN, CDR2 SYDVKM. The CDR3 sequence is 11 residues long. In DNA form, the CDR3 reads TGTGCCAGCATTATGAACACTGAAGCTTTCTTT. As protein: CASIMNTEAFF.

Turning to this clone: At one boundary the junction diverges from the germline segment, which might be a read error. This sequence joins TRBV6-6 and TRBJ1-1, with D possibly matching TRBD1 (5 bases). The CDR3 totals 9 residues. Per the germline V gene, CDR1 is MNHNY and CDR2 is SVGAGI (reference sequence). The CDR3 nucleotides read TGTGCCAGCAGTGATTGGGGGAACTTT. As protein: CASSDWGNF.

The J gene is TRBJ2-1, the V gene TRBV28; a weak D match, TRBD2 (5 bases). Germline CDR1 is MDHEN and CDR2 is SYDVKM. V shed 2 bases and J shed 7 bases, with 9 bases lying between them. The CDR3 runs 13 residues. CDR3 in amino acids: CASSLNRENEQFF. For the CDR3, the DNA is TGTGCCAGCAGTTTAAATAGGGAGAATGAGCAGTTCTTC.

The V gene is TRBV11-3, the J gene TRBJ2-2; D may be TRBD2 (7 bases). The CDR3 is 15 amino acids. Looked up from germline, CDR1 is SGHNT and CDR2 is YENEEA. The germline V and J ends were trimmed by 3 bases and 3 bases, with 11 bases remaining between them. The CDR3 loop is CASSFRGADTGELFF. CDR3 sequence (DNA): TGTGCCAGCAGCTTCCGGGGGGCCGACACCGGGGAGCTGTTTTTT.

The rearrangement uses TRBV11-2 and TRBJ2-7, with D uncertain. Trimming took 1 base from V and 5 from J, leaving 12 bases between them. CDR1 is SGHAT and CDR2 is FQNNGV in the germline V gene. The CDR3 is 14 amino acids. CDR3 sequence (DNA): TGTGCCAGCAGCTTAGTGGGCTGGGCCCACGAGCAGTACTTC. As protein: CASSLVGWAHEQYF.

The chain has TRBV7-6 and TRBJ2-2; 11 bases agree with TRBD2. The CDR3 totals 16 residues. The junction had 7 bases not matched to a gene; V was cut back by 5 bases and J by 5 bases. Germline V gives CDR1 SGHVS, CDR2 FNYEAQ. The CDR3 nucleotides are TGTGCCAGCAGCCCGACTAGCGGGACGCGGACCGGGGAGCTGTTTTTT. Its translation is CASSPTSGTRTGELFF.

The rearrangement links TRBV7-2 to TRBJ1-4, with 8 bases identical to TRBD1. Germline values: CDR1 SGHTA, CDR2 FQGNSA. With V trimmed by 1 base and J by 6 bases, 10 bases remained unmatched. The CDR3 loop spans 17 amino acids. The CDR3 bases are TGTGCCAGCAGCTTAGGGGACAGGTTTAGGGTTGATGAAAAACTGTTTTTT. Encoded protein: CASSLGDRFRVDEKLFF. Filled out from reference TRBV7-2 and TRBJ1-4, the complete variable domain reads GAGVSQSPSNKVTEKGKDVELRCDPISGHTALYWYRQSLGQGLEFLIYFQGNSAPDKSGLPSDRFSAERTGGSVSTLTIQRTQQEDSAVYLCASSLGDRFRVDEKLFFGSGTQLSVL.

The chain has TRBV10-1 and TRBJ1-5, with TRBD1 identical over 12 bases. Losses at the gene ends were 2 bases for V and 0 bases for J; bases not matched to a gene: 8. CDR3 length equals 19 residues. CDR1 and CDR2 from the germline V gene are WNHNN and SYGVQD (reference sequence). Here the CDR3 reads CASSEVGTGGRDSNQPQHF. CDR3 sequence (DNA): TGCGCCAGCAGTGAGGTCGGGACAGGGGGCCGAGATAGCAATCAGCCCCAGCATTTT.

This clone was detected only once. The rearrangement links TRBV10-2 to TRBJ2-1, with 9 bases lining up with TRBD2. Germline V gene lookup returns CDR1 WSHSY and CDR2 SAAADI. This CDR3 has 14 amino acids. Trimming at V came to 6 bases and at J to 4 bases, leaving 4 bases not matched to a gene. The CDR3 is CASSPAGGYNEQFF. The CDR3 nucleotides read TGCGCCAGCAGCCCAGCGGGAGGTTACAATGAGCAGTTCTTC.